These T cell receptor beta chains were read from a single sample in a study of blood T cell repertoires in COVID-19. Only in-frame clones appear in the TCRdb table, and some are missing; sequencing was by immunoSEQ multiplex PCR. The sample has a few hundred thousand clones, around 86% seen once. Sequencing input: peripheral blood. These receptors came from a woman under 40 who had recovered from COVID-19. The CDR3 runs from the conserved cysteine through the conserved F or W. Each record gives: D gene, V gene, J gene, clone size, CDR3 DNA, CDR3 protein. The D gene is left open where the match is weak. Rows give clone size only sometimes, using once, few, many, or a class for an expanded clone.

NA,TRBV12-5,TRBJ2-1,NA,TGTGCTAGTGGTTTGGGGTCAGGGATCAACTCCTACAATGAGCAGTTCTTC,CASGLGSGINSYNEQFF
NA,TRBV27,TRBJ1-4,NA,TGTGCCAGCAGTTTCCGACGGGAGCTTAATGAAAAACTGTTTTTT,CASSFRRELNEKLFF
NA,TRBV11-2,TRBJ1-4,NA,TGTGCCAGCAGCTCCCAGGGGCCCGGTGAAAAACTGTTTTTT,CASSSQGPGEKLFF
NA,TRBV11-2,TRBJ1-4,NA,TGTGCCAGCAGAAGGGGATCGGCTAATGAAAAACTGTTTTTT,CASRRGSANEKLFF
NA,TRBV5-6,TRBJ1-3,NA,TGTGCCAGCAGCTGGGCCCAGTCTGGAAACACCATATATTTT,CASSWAQSGNTIYF
TRBD2,TRBV7-6,TRBJ2-1,NA,TGTGCCAGCAGCCGCACTAGCGGGAGTACAGTCAATGAGCAGTTCTTC,CASSRTSGSTVNEQFF
TRBD2,TRBV19,TRBJ2-3,NA,TGTGCCAGTAGGGAAACTAGCGGGGAGACAGATACGCAGTATTTT,CASRETSGETDTQYF
NA,TRBV9,TRBJ2-2,NA,TGTGCCAGCAGCGTAGAGGGGGACACCGGGGAGCTGTTTTTT,CASSVEGDTGELFF
NA,TRBV7-8,TRBJ2-3,NA,TGTGCCAGCAGCTTGGCCGGACTACCCACAGATACGCAGTATTTT,CASSLAGLPTDTQYF
TRBD1,TRBV5-1,TRBJ2-3,NA,TGCGCCAGCAGCACCGGACAGGGCGTTGATACGCAGTATTTT,CASSTGQGVDTQYF
TRBD1,TRBV7-3,TRBJ2-7,NA,TGTGCCAGCAGCCCTGGGACAGGGACCTACGAGCAGTACTTC,CASSPGTGTYEQYF
NA,TRBV10-3,TRBJ2-3,NA,TGTGCCATCAGTGAAGGGCGGGGGCGCACAGATACGCAGTATTTT,CAISEGRGRTDTQYF
TRBD2,TRBV18,TRBJ2-3,NA,TGTGCCAGCTCAAGGACTAGCGGAAGTATAGATACGCAGTATTTT,CASSRTSGSIDTQYF
TRBD1,TRBV4-1,TRBJ1-4,NA,TGCGCCAGCAGCCAGCTCGCGGGAGGGACAGGCGTCGATGAAAAACTGTTTTTT,CASSQLAGGTGVDEKLFF
TRBD1,TRBV3-1/TRBV3-2,TRBJ2-7,NA,TGTGCCAGCAGCCAAGATTTAGGGACAGGGGGCCACGAGCAGTACTTC,CASSQDLGTGGHEQYF
NA,TRBV28,TRBJ1-1,NA,TGTGCCAGCATTAATAGTCCAGGGGCCGCCGAGGGGGAGAACACTGAAGCTTTCTTT,CASINSPGAAEGENTEAFF
NA,TRBV5-1,TRBJ1-6,NA,TGCGCCAGCAGCTTGGCAGGGTTGAGATTCGGTTCACCCCTCCACTTT,CASSLAGLRFGSPLHF
NA,TRBV6-4,TRBJ1-1,NA,TGTGCCAGCAGTGACTTCAGGGGCACTGAAGCTTTCTTT,CASSDFRGTEAFF
TRBD1,TRBV6-5,TRBJ1-1,NA,TGTGCCACTCCCGGACAGGGCAAGAACACTGAAGCTTTCTTT,CATPGQGKNTEAFF
NA,TRBV2,TRBJ2-5,NA,TGTGCCAGCAGCTGGAAGGAGCACCAAGAGACCCAGTACTTC,CASSWKEHQETQYF
TRBD2,TRBV27,TRBJ2-3,NA,TGTGCCAGCAGTTCTTGGGAGGGCCAAACAGATACGCAGTATTTT,CASSSWEGQTDTQYF
NA,TRBV6-6,TRBJ1-3,NA,TGTGCCAGCAGTTACCCCGGACAGCACTCTGGAAACACCATATATTTT,CASSYPGQHSGNTIYF
TRBD1,TRBV5-1,TRBJ2-1,NA,TGCGCCAGCAGCACGTCCGGGACAGGAAGGTTACCCAATGAGCAGTTCTTC,CASSTSGTGRLPNEQFF
TRBD1,TRBV9,TRBJ1-1,NA,TGTGCCAGCAGCGTCAGAGGGGACAGGGCGGACACTGAAGCTTTCTTT,CASSVRGDRADTEAFF
TRBD2,TRBV12-3/TRBV12-4,TRBJ2-1,NA,TGTGCCAGCAGTCTCGGGGGGGATGAGCAGTTCTTC,CASSLGGDEQFF
NA,TRBV5-8,TRBJ2-5,NA,TGTGCCAGCAGCTTCGGGGTAGGGGAGACCCAGTACTTC,CASSFGVGETQYF
NA,TRBV28,TRBJ2-7,few,TGTGCCAGCAGTTTGCCAGGGACCTACGAGCAGTACTTC,CASSLPGTYEQYF
NA,TRBV10-1,TRBJ1-1,NA,TGCGCCAGCAGTGGAGGACAAACTGAAGCTTTCTTT,CASSGGQTEAFF
TRBD1,TRBV11-2,TRBJ2-3,NA,TGTGCCAGCAGCTTACCGGCACAGGGGAAAGATACGCAGTATTTT,CASSLPAQGKDTQYF
TRBD1,TRBV6-5,TRBJ1-2,NA,TGTGCCAGCAGTTACAGGGACAGATACTATGGCTACACCTTC,CASSYRDRYYGYTF
NA,TRBV7-9,TRBJ1-2,few,TGTGCCAGCAGCTCCGGGACAACGTTCTACACCTTC,CASSSGTTFYTF
TRBD1,TRBV12-3/TRBV12-4,TRBJ2-4,NA,TGTGCCACGTATAGGACAGGGAAAAACATTCAGTACTTC,CATYRTGKNIQYF
NA,TRBV24-1,TRBJ1-6,NA,TGTGCCACCAGTGATCCGACAGATTCACCCCTCCACTTT,CATSDPTDSPLHF
NA,TRBV24-1,TRBJ2-3,NA,TGTGCCACCAGTGATCCGCGGGACAGATACACAGATACGCAGTATTTT,CATSDPRDRYTDTQYF
TRBD1,TRBV3-1/TRBV3-2,TRBJ2-5,once,TGTGCCAGCAGCCGGGGACAGGGGCAAGAGACCCAGTACTTC,CASSRGQGQETQYF
TRBD1,TRBV6-5,TRBJ2-7,NA,TGTGCCAGCAGTTACTCGAGACAGGGGTCCTACGAGCAGTACTTC,CASSYSRQGSYEQYF
NA,TRBV19,TRBJ2-5,NA,TGTGCCAGTAGTCTGGACAGTGGGAAGACCCAGTACTTC,CASSLDSGKTQYF
TRBD1,TRBV5-1,TRBJ1-5,NA,TGCGCCAGCAGCTTGGAGGGGGCAGGCAATCAGCCCCAGCATTTT,CASSLEGAGNQPQHF
NA,TRBV7-3,TRBJ2-1,NA,TGTGCCAGCAGCTTAGGCAGCTCTCGGGGCTACAATGAGCAGTTCTTC,CASSLGSSRGYNEQFF
NA,TRBV7-2,TRBJ1-6,NA,TGTGCCAGCAGCTTAGGGGGGGATTCACCCCTCCACTTT,CASSLGGDSPLHF
TRBD1,TRBV7-2,TRBJ2-5,NA,TGTGCCAGCAGCCGGACAGGGGAAAGGGGGACCCAGTACTTC,CASSRTGERGTQYF
TRBD1,TRBV6-2/TRBV6-3,TRBJ1-2,NA,TGTGCCAGCAGTTGGCAACAGGGGAACTATGGCTACACCTTC,CASSWQQGNYGYTF
NA,TRBV20-1,TRBJ1-1,NA,TGCAGTGCTAGTGATCGGTTAAATCGGTCCTCCCCGAACACTGAAGCTTTCTTT,CSASDRLNRSSPNTEAFF
NA,TRBV11-2,TRBJ1-1,NA,TGTGCCAGCAGCTTACAGGGATTGGGTATGAACACTGAAGCTTTCTTT,CASSLQGLGMNTEAFF
TRBD1,TRBV18,TRBJ1-1,NA,TGTGCCAGCTCACCCGAGGGGGCCACTGAAGCTTTCTTT,CASSPEGATEAFF
NA,TRBV7-2,TRBJ1-1,few,TGTGCCAGCAGCCCTCCGGCACCGGGGACTGAAGCTTTCTTT,CASSPPAPGTEAFF
NA,TRBV6-5,TRBJ1-2,NA,TGTGCCAGCAGTTACGCGGGGAACTATGGCTACACCTTC,CASSYAGNYGYTF
NA,TRBV4-1,TRBJ2-5,NA,TGCGCCAGCAGCCAACCTACCCTGCCAGAGACCCAGTACTTC,CASSQPTLPETQYF
NA,TRBV20-1,TRBJ1-2,NA,TGCAGTGCTAGAGTCAATGGCTACACCTTC,CSARVNGYTF
TRBD1,TRBV5-1,TRBJ1-2,NA,TGCGCCAGCGCTTTAAACCGACCGGGACAGGGAGAAGAAGGGCCTGGCTACACCTTC,CASALNRPGQGEEGPGYTF
NA,TRBV5-1,TRBJ2-7,NA,TGCGCCAGCAGCTCACAACAGGGCTACGAGCAGTACTTC,CASSSQQGYEQYF
TRBD2,TRBV7-6,TRBJ2-2,NA,TGTGCCAGCAGCTTTTTCGGGGAGGGGTCGGTCGGGGAGCTGTTTTTT,CASSFFGEGSVGELFF
NA,TRBV7-8,TRBJ2-7,NA,TGTGCCAGCAGCGAGGACTTATACTACGAGCAGTACTTC,CASSEDLYYEQYF